This T cell receptor (beta chain) was captured by sequencing in a study of Graves' ophthalmopathy and Graves' hyperthyroidism. Comment on this clonotype: As yet, its antigen is unknown.

This CDR3 contains 12 residues. Deletions cut 6 bases from V and 5 bases from J, with 7 bases between. Study-wide findings and caveats: With around 65% sensitivity and about 74% specificity, the model predicted ophthalmopathy progression. Ophthalmopathy and stable hyperthyroidism were discriminated by a 13-signature model, with roughly 86% sensitivity and nearly 84% specificity.

The sequenced template was RNA, covering the TCR beta CDR3 region. The library came from an HTBI-primed first-round RT-PCR and a second-round multiplex PCR. In TCRdb, the multiplex PCR reads were re-called with MiXCR into one record per CDR3 protein. Seen here are 200,000 to 250,000 distinct CDR3 sequences, roughly 50% observed once, and the top ten hold less than 50%. Other autoimmune diseases, uncontrolled infections, pregnancy or lactation excluded patients from enrollment. The authors used Ficoll-Paque density gradient centrifugation to separate PBMCs. The input was more than 7.5 ml of fresh peripheral blood.

The J gene is TRBJ2-2, the V gene TRBV12-3 or TRBV12-4; TRBD1 is a possible D gene (5 bases). Input material: peripheral blood. This clonotype was obtained from an adult man with Graves' ophthalmopathy. Here the CDR3 reads CASRQVTGELFF. The CDR3 nucleotides are TGTGCCAGCAGACAGGTGACCGGGGAGCTGTTTTTT.